This entry describes one T cell receptor (beta chain). This record belongs to a study of blood T cell repertoires in COVID-19. Study-wide context: The United States, Italy and Spain supplied acute and convalescent COVID-19 samples.

Per the original data handling: Using reference gene primer amplification, nucleated cell counts were estimated. This table comes from immunoSEQ multiplex PCR, and its TCRdb copy is limited to in-frame clones, with some not included. That table furnishes V, J and clone size, whereas the DNA furnished D and trimming. Found here are roughly 150,000 clones, 80% to 85% of them singletons; the top ten hold 7.5% to 8.5%. V was trimmed by 5 bases and J by 1 base, leaving 15 bases between them. CDR1 is SGHRS and CDR2 is YFSETQ in the germline V gene. The CDR3 is 15 residues long. The chain joins TRBV5-1 to TRBJ1-1; D might be TRBD1 (6 bases). The receptor was isolated from a human donor in a cohort sampled during active COVID-19. The sequenced material came from peripheral blood. Here the CDR3 reads CASRVEDRQNTEAFF. As DNA, the CDR3 is TGCGCCAGCAGGGTCGAAGACAGGCAGAACACTGAAGCTTTCTTT.